This entry describes one T cell receptor beta chain. The antigen it recognizes is unknown. Base qualities are missing; no much larger clone stands one base away. This sample was taken from a study of T-cell reconstitution after alpha-beta-depleted transplantation in children (dated by TCRdb to about 2016). Study-level background: Using TCR repertoire profiling, the study quantitatively followed how T-cell immune reconstitution unfolded in children after TCRalphabeta/CD19-depleted allogeneic hematopoietic cell transplantation.

In the germline V gene, CDR1 corresponds to SGHTA and CDR2 to FQGTGA. V gives up 5 bases and J gives up 1 base, and the segment between their germline ends measures 12 bases. Taken from cysteine to phenylalanine, the CDR3 has 16 residues. Here the CDR3 DNA is all that survives: 48 bases in frame from base 1. The meaning of the sample's treatment or condition label: allogeneic hematopoietic cell transplantation with graft depleted of TCRalphabeta T cells and CD19 B cells. TCRalphabeta/CD19-depleted allogeneic hematopoietic cell grafts were given to the transplant recipients, all of whom were children. Receptor libraries were prepared by PCR. TCRdb lists the instrument as Illumina HiSeq 2500. TCR library preparation used molecular barcoding, with unique molecular identifiers applied to normalize quantification of the TCRbeta repertoire. TCRdb trimmed public reads at Q25 via fastp, called clones via MiXCR and kept in-frame beta chains. When rows share a CDR3 protein, they turn into one entry using the most common DNA and genes. Here the sample has some 290,000 distinct CDR3 sequences; approximately 20% occur a single time. The ten largest clones capture 10% to 11% of the sample.

Points the paper makes about the study in general: The apparently early alphabetaT-cell count recovery about two months after transplant was reportedly dependent on only several hundred rapidly expanded clones derived from non-depleted graft cells. The high TCRbeta diversity at day 60 in some patients was ascribed to recipient T cells and intrathymic progenitors that had survived conditioning. Hyperexpanded clone frequencies declined over subsequent months; after one year, T-cell counts and TCRbeta diversity were mostly attributed to newly produced T cells.

The chain employs TRBV7-3 and TRBJ2-6; the best D guess is TRBD1, with 5 bases matching. The sequence came from a male patient aged 10-17 years who had a stem cell transplant for acute lymphoblastic leukemia, so the T cells may come from the graft donor. The input for sequencing was PBMCs, mostly from graft donor cells, taken 180 days after TCRalphabeta/CD19-depleted stem cell transplant. At the DNA level, the sequence is TGTGCCAGCAGCACCCGGACACCTTCTGGGGCCAACGTCCTGACTTTC. This translates into CASSTRTPSGANVLTF.